This TCR beta chain derives from a study of cytomegalovirus exposure and HLA in healthy donors. Findings and limits, study-wide: Some TCR beta chains (roughly 150 of them) were listed as cytomegalovirus-associated. It was confirmed in vitro that a few of the CMV-associated chains were specific for CMV antigens.

The CDR3 contains 14 residues. Germline CDR1 reads SGHRS; CDR2 reads YFSETQ. V shed 6 bases, J shed 3 bases, and the junction held 7 bases outside the gene matches. As concerns this clone: Antigen unknown.

Using immunoSEQ multiplex PCR, the repertoire was profiled, and TCRdb retains in-frame clones only, with some absent. The data show about 160,000 clones, approximately 96% seen once. The donors belonged to the approximately 120-subject validation cohort, separate from the roughly 710-subject first cohort. The sequencing input was PBMCs. The TCR comes from a woman between 18 and 29 years old in good health and CMV-seronegative. The V call is TRBV5-1, the J call TRBJ2-3; 7 bases align to TRBD2. The CDR3 here is CASTERGGTDTQYF. CDR3 DNA: TGCGCCAGCACCGAGCGGGGTGGGACAGATACGCAGTATTTT.